The entry that follows covers one T cell receptor (beta chain) sequence. The CDR3 sequence is 14 residues long. Per germline, CDR1 LGHDT and CDR2 YNNKEL (reference sequence). With V trimmed by 8 bases and J by 4 bases, 7 bases remained unmatched. These data are taken from a study of blood T cell repertoires in COVID-19. Looking at the study overall: COVID-19 samples collected from the United States, Italy and Spain covered acute and convalescent phases. T cells, B-cell-depleted T cells, or PBMCs supplied cDNA or gDNA.

In the source study's methods: Nucleated cell counts were estimated from reference gene primer amplification. Produced via immunoSEQ multiplex PCR; TCRdb's table is partial and in-frame only. The V and J calls and clone size come from that table; D and trimming were worked out from the DNA. Of about 42,000 clones in the sample, more than 65% were seen once. This TCR was sampled from a man older than 75 with acute or convalescent COVID-19. The genes are TRBV3-1 (or the pseudogene TRBV3-2) and TRBJ2-2; 7 bases align to TRBD2. The specimen was peripheral blood. This CDR3 reads CASRGGGATGELFF. Written as DNA, the CDR3 is TGTGCCAGCCGAGGCGGGGGAGCCACCGGGGAGCTGTTTTTT.